Listed below are T cell receptor beta chains from one sample, sequenced in a study of cytomegalovirus exposure and HLA in healthy donors. TCRdb keeps only in-frame clones here, not all; method: immunoSEQ multiplex PCR. Its table records 150,000 to 200,000 clones. Sequenced material: PBMCs. The receptors shown here come from a woman between 18 and 29 years old in good health and CMV-seropositive. Each CDR3 is given with its conserved first and last residue. The D gene is left open where the match is weak.

D: NA; V: TRBV30; J: TRBJ1-1; length: 15; DNA: TGTGCCTGGAGTCCAGAGGGTTGGGGGGGGACTGAAGCTTTCTTT; CDR3: CAWSPEGWGGTEAFF
D: TRBD1; V: TRBV4-2; J: TRBJ1-2; length: 17; DNA: TGTGCCAGCAGCCAAGATCTAGGGACAGGGGGCGACGGAGGCTACACCTTC; CDR3: CASSQDLGTGGDGGYTF
D: NA; V: TRBV29-1; J: TRBJ1-2; length: 13; DNA: TGCAGCACTCTGGACAGTACTAACTATGGCTACACCTTC; CDR3: CSTLDSTNYGYTF
D: TRBD1; V: TRBV5-8; J: TRBJ1-5; length: 15; DNA: TGTGCCAGCAGCTTGACGGGACAGGGGAATCAGCCCCAGCATTTT; CDR3: CASSLTGQGNQPQHF
D: NA; V: TRBV7-6; J: TRBJ2-7; length: 15; DNA: TGTGCCAGCAGCTTAGGGGGAGGAGGGCCCTACGAGCAGTACTTC; CDR3: CASSLGGGGPYEQYF
D: NA; V: TRBV5-1; J: TRBJ2-2; length: 14; DNA: TGCGCCAGCAGCTTATCCCCAAACACCGGGGAGCTGTTTTTT; CDR3: CASSLSPNTGELFF
D: TRBD2; V: TRBV5-1; J: TRBJ2-5; length: 15; DNA: TGCGCCAGCAGCTTCATAGCGGGAGGCGACGAGACCCAGTACTTC; CDR3: CASSFIAGGDETQYF
D: NA; V: TRBV30; J: TRBJ1-6; length: 14; DNA: TGTGCCTGGAGTGTGGGAGGCAGTAATTCACCCCTCCACTTT; CDR3: CAWSVGGSNSPLHF
D: TRBD1; V: TRBV7-8; J: TRBJ1-1; length: 15; DNA: TGTGCCAGCAGCTTTATGACAGGGGGACTCACTGAAGCTTTCTTT; CDR3: CASSFMTGGLTEAFF
D: NA; V: TRBV27; J: TRBJ1-1; length: 15; DNA: TGTGCCAGCAGCACCCATCCGGGGGTGATGAGCGAAGCTTTCTTT; CDR3: CASSTHPGVMSEAFF
D: NA; V: TRBV6-5; J: TRBJ1-2; length: 15; DNA: TGTGCCAGCAGACAAGGACAGTCCGGGAGGTATGGCTACGCCTTC; CDR3: CASRQGQSGRYGYAF
D: NA; V: TRBV4-2; J: TRBJ2-3; length: 15; DNA: TGTGCCAGCAGCCAAGGAGGGGGGGGCGGGGATACGCAGTATTTT; CDR3: CASSQGGGGGDTQYF
D: NA; V: TRBV9; J: TRBJ2-3; length: 13; DNA: TGTGCCAGCAGTATCGGTAGCACAGATACGCAGTATTTT; CDR3: CASSIGSTDTQYF
D: NA; V: TRBV7-9; J: TRBJ2-6; length: 16; DNA: TGTGCCAGCAGCCTGCGGGGCCCCTCTGGGGCCAACGTCCTGACTTTC; CDR3: CASSLRGPSGANVLTF
D: TRBD2; V: TRBV30; J: TRBJ2-1; length: 17; DNA: TGTGCCTGGAGTGTGTATCCCACTAGCGGGGGGAAGGGTGAGCAGTTCTTC; CDR3: CAWSVYPTSGGKGEQFF
D: NA; V: TRBV2; J: TRBJ2-7; length: 12; DNA: TGTGCCAGCGATAGGGAGAGCTACGAGCAGTACTTC; CDR3: CASDRESYEQYF
D: NA; V: TRBV4-1; J: TRBJ2-1; length: 14; DNA: TGCGCCAGCAGCCAGAGGGGACACCCCTACGAGCAGTTCTTC; CDR3: CASSQRGHPYEQFF
D: NA; V: TRBV28; J: TRBJ1-1; length: 13; DNA: TGTGCCAGCAGTTCCGCAGGTCGGACTGAAGCTTTCTTT; CDR3: CASSSAGRTEAFF
D: TRBD1; V: TRBV29-1; J: TRBJ2-1; length: 18; DNA: TGCAGCGTCCGGGGCAGTCGCACGACAGGGGGTTCAGTCAATGAGCAGTTCTTC; CDR3: CSVRGSRTTGGSVNEQFF
D: NA; V: TRBV19; J: TRBJ2-7; length: 10; DNA: TGTGCCGGGGCGGACTACGAGCAGTACTTC; CDR3: CAGADYEQYF
D: TRBD2; V: TRBV27; J: TRBJ2-1; length: 14; DNA: TGTGCCAGCTCAAGCGGGGGGTCTTACAATGAGCAGTTCTTC; CDR3: CASSSGGSYNEQFF
D: NA; V: TRBV6-4; J: TRBJ2-7; length: 13; DNA: TGTGCCATCACGACAGATTCACCCTACGAGCAGTACTTC; CDR3: CAITTDSPYEQYF
D: NA; V: TRBV4-1; J: TRBJ1-5; length: 15; DNA: TGCGCCAGCAGCCAAGTGGGGGCAGCAAATCAGCCCCAGCATTTT; CDR3: CASSQVGAANQPQHF
D: NA; V: TRBV5-6; J: TRBJ1-6; length: 18; DNA: TGTGCCAGCAGCAAAAGCAGGGGCCCGAGCTCCTATAATTCACCCCTCCACTTT; CDR3: CASSKSRGPSSYNSPLHF
D: TRBD1; V: TRBV5-6; J: TRBJ1-2; length: 18; DNA: TGTGCCAGCAGCTTTGATGGGACGGCGGGACAGGATGGTCCCGGCTACACCTTC; CDR3: CASSFDGTAGQDGPGYTF
D: NA; V: TRBV5-6; J: TRBJ1-1; length: 13; DNA: TGTGCCAGCAGCCACGTACAGGACACTGAAGCTTTCTTT; CDR3: CASSHVQDTEAFF
D: NA; V: TRBV5-4; J: TRBJ1-1; length: 13; DNA: TGTGCCAGCAGCTTTGGCGCTCAGGGTGAAGCTTTCTTT; CDR3: CASSFGAQGEAFF
D: NA; V: TRBV9; J: TRBJ2-5; length: 16; DNA: TGTGCCAGCAGCGTAGGGCCAGGGGCAGGGTTAGAGACCCAGTACTTC; CDR3: CASSVGPGAGLETQYF
D: TRBD1; V: TRBV7-9; J: TRBJ1-2; length: 12; DNA: TGTGCGGAAGGGGACAGGGGCTATGGCTACACCTTC; CDR3: CAEGDRGYGYTF
D: NA; V: TRBV30; J: TRBJ1-1; length: 14; DNA: TGTGCCTGGAGTCCTGGGCTGGCGAACACTGAAGCTTTCTTT; CDR3: CAWSPGLANTEAFF
D: NA; V: TRBV2; J: TRBJ2-2; length: 13; DNA: TGTGCCAGCAACCGGGACAAAACCGGGGAGCTGTTTTTT; CDR3: CASNRDKTGELFF
D: NA; V: TRBV11-2; J: TRBJ2-1; length: 13; DNA: TGTGCCAGCAGCTTAAATCAGGTGTATGAGCAGTTCTTC; CDR3: CASSLNQVYEQFF
D: NA; V: TRBV2; J: TRBJ1-2; length: 14; DNA: TGTGCCAGCTCGGGGAGGGAGGCCCTCTATGGCTACACCTTC; CDR3: CASSGREALYGYTF
D: NA; V: TRBV5-1; J: TRBJ1-1; length: 15; DNA: TGCGCCAGCAGCTTGGATGGCAGGGGAAACACTGAAGCTTTCTTT; CDR3: CASSLDGRGNTEAFF
D: NA; V: TRBV9; J: TRBJ2-2; length: 15; DNA: TGTGCCAGCAGCGTAGAATGGGCTACGGCCGGGGAGCTGTTTTTT; CDR3: CASSVEWATAGELFF
D: NA; V: TRBV6-5; J: TRBJ1-1; length: 14; DNA: TGTGCCAGCAGTTACGACAGTTCGAACACTGAAGCTTTCTTT; CDR3: CASSYDSSNTEAFF
D: NA; V: TRBV2; J: TRBJ2-7; length: 13; DNA: TGTGCCAGCAGTTTTGGGGCTAGTGGAGAGCAGTACTTC; CDR3: CASSFGASGEQYF
D: TRBD1; V: TRBV29-1; J: TRBJ2-3; length: 16; DNA: TGCAGCGTTGGAAGGAGGCAGGGGGTAGAGACAGATACGCAGTATTTT; CDR3: CSVGRRQGVETDTQYF
D: TRBD2; V: TRBV28; J: TRBJ2-5; length: 14; DNA: TGTGCCAGCAGTTTAGCGGGGGTGGGGGAGACCCAGTACTTC; CDR3: CASSLAGVGETQYF
D: NA; V: TRBV6-5; J: TRBJ1-1; length: 13; DNA: TGTGCCAGCAGTTTACAGGCTAACACTGAAGCTTTCTTT; CDR3: CASSLQANTEAFF
D: TRBD1; V: TRBV15; J: TRBJ1-2; length: 17; DNA: TGTGCCACCAGCATGGAAAGGGACAGGGATAGAAACTATGGCTACACCTTC; CDR3: CATSMERDRDRNYGYTF
D: NA; V: TRBV7-2; J: TRBJ1-2; length: 15; DNA: TGTGCCAGCAGCTTCATGCTGGTCAGTAACTATGGCTACACCTTC; CDR3: CASSFMLVSNYGYTF